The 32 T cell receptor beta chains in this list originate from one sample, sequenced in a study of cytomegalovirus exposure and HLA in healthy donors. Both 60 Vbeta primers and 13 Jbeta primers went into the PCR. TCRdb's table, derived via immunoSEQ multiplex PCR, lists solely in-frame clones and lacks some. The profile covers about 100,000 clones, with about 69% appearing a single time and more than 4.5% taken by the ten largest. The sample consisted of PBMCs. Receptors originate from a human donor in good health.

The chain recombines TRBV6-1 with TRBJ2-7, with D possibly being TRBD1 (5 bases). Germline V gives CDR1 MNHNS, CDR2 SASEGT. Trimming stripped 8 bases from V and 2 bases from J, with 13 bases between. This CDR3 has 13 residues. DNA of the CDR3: TGTGCCAGCGATCAGGACACGACCTACGAGCAGTACTTC. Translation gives CASDQDTTYEQYF.

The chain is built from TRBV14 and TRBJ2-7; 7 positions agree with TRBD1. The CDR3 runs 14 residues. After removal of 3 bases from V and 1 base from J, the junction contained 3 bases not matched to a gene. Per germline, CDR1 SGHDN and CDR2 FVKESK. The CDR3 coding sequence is TGTGCCAGCAGCCACGAGACAGGGTCCTACGAGCAGTACTTC. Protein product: CASSHETGSYEQYF.

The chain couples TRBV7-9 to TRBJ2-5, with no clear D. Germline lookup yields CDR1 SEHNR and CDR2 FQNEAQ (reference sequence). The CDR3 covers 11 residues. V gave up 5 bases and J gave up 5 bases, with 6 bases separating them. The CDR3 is CASSPLETQYF. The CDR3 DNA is TGTGCCAGCAGCCCCCTCGAGACCCAGTACTTC.

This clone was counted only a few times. DNA of the CDR3: TGTGCCTGGAGCGCACAAGTTGAAGCTTTCTTT. Translation: CAWSAQVEAFF. The rearrangement links TRBV30 to TRBJ1-1; no clear D. The CDR3 runs 11 residues. V dropped 3 bases and J dropped 7 bases, with 9 bases sitting between them. CDR1 is GTSNPN and CDR2 is SVGIG in the germline V gene (reference sequence).

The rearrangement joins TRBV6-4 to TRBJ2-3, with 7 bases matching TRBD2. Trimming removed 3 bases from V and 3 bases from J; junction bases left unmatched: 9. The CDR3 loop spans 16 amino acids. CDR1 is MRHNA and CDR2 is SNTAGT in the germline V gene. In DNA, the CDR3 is TGTGCCAGCAGTGAGTCTGGCGGGAGTGGGACAGATACGCAGTATTTT. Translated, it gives CASSESGGSGTDTQYF.

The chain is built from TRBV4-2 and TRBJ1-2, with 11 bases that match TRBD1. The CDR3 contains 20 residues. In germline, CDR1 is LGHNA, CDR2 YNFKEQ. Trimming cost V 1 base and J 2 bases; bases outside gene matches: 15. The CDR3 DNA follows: TGTGCCAGCAGCCAAGTTTCCTGGCGTGGGACAGGGGGTTCGAACTATGGCTACACCTTC. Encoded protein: CASSQVSWRGTGGSNYGYTF.

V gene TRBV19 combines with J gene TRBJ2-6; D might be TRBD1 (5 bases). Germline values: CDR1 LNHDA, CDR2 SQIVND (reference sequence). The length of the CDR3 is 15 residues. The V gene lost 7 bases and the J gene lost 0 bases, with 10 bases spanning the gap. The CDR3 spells CASKGHYSGANVLTF. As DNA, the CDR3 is TGTGCCAGTAAAGGACACTACTCTGGGGCCAACGTCCTGACTTTC. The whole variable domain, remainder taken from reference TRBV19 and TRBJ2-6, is DGGITQSPKYLFRKEGQNVTLSCEQNLNHDAMYWYRQDPGQGLRLIYYSQIVNDFQKGDIAEGYSVSREKKESFPLTVTSAQKNPTAFYLCASKGHYSGANVLTFGAGSRLTVL.

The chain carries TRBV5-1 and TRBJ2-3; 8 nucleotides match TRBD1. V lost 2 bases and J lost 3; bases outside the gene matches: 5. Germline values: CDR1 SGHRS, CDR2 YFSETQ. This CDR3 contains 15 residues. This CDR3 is CASSLRTGRTDTQYF. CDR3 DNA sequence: TGCGCCAGCAGCTTAAGGACAGGGCGGACAGATACGCAGTATTTT. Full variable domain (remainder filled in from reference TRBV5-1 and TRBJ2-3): KAGVTQTPRYLIKTRGQQVTLSCSPISGHRSVSWYQQTPGQGLQFLFEYFSETQRNKGNFPGRFSGRQFSNSRSEMNVSTLELGDSALYLCASSLRTGRTDTQYFGPGTRLTVL.

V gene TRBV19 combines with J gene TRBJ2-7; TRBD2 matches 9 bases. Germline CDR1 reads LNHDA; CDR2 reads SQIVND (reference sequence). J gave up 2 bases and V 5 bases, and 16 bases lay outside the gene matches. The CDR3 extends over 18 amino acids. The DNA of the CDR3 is TGTGCCAGTAGTCTGAGACGAGTTAGCGGGGGCCTTCCCTACGAGCAGTACTTC. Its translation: CASSLRRVSGGLPYEQYF.

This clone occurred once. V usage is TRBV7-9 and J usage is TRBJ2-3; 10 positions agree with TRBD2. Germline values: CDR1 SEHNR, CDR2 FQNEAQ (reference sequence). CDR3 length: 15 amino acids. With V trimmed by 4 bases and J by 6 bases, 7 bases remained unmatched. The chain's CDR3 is CASSSPSGSGDTQYF. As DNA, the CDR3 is TGTGCCAGCAGCTCGCCTAGCGGGAGCGGGGATACGCAGTATTTT.

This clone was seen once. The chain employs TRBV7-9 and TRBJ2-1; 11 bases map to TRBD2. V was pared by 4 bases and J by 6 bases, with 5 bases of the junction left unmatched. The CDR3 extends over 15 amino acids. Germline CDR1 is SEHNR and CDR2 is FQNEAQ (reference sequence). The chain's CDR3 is CASSSSSGRPNEQFF. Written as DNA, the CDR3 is TGTGCCAGCAGCTCCTCTAGCGGGAGGCCCAATGAGCAGTTCTTC.

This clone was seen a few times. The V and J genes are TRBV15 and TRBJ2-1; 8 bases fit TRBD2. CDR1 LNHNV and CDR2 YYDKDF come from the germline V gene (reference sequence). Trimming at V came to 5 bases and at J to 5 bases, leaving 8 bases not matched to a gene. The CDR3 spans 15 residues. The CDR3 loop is CATSVTGTRHNEQFF. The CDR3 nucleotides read TGTGCCACCAGCGTCACCGGGACTAGACACAATGAGCAGTTCTTC.

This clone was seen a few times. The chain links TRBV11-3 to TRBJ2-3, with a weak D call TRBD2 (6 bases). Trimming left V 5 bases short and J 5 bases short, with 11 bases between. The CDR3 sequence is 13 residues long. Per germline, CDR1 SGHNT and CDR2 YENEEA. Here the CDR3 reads CASSPRRGDTQYF. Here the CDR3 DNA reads TGTGCCAGCAGCCCCAGGCGGGGAGATACGCAGTATTTT.

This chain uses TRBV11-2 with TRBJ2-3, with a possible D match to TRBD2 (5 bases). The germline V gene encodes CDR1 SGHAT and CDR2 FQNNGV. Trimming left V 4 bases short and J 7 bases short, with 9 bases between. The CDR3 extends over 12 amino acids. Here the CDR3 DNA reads TGTGCCAGCAGCTCTCGGGGATATACGCAGTATTTT. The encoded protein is CASSSRGYTQYF.

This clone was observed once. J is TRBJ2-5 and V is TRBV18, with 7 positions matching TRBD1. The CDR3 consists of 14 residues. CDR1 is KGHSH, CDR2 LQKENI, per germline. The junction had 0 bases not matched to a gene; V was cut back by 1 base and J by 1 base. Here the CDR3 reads CASSPRQGQETQYF. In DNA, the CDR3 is TGTGCCAGCTCACCACGACAGGGCCAAGAGACCCAGTACTTC.

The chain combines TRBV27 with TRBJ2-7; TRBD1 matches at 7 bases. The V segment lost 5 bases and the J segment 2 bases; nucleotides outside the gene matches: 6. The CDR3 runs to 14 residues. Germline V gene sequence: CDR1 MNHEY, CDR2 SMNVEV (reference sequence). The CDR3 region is CASSRGQAAYEQYF. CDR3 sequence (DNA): TGTGCCAGCAGTCGAGGACAGGCCGCCTACGAGCAGTACTTC.

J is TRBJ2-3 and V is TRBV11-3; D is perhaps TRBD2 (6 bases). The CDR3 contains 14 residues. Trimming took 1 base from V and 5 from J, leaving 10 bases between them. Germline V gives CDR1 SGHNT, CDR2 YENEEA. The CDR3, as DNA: TGTGCCAGCAGCTTAGCGGGGAGGAAAGATACGCAGTATTTT. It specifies CASSLAGRKDTQYF.

The CDR3 coding sequence is TGTGCCAGCAGCTTCGGTAACGACAGGGCCAACTATGGCTACACCTTC. It is translated as CASSFGNDRANYGYTF. The J gene is TRBJ1-2, the V gene TRBV5-6; the match to TRBD1 covers 7 bases. CDR3 length: 16 residues. Germline values: CDR1 SGHDT, CDR2 YYEEEE. The junction had 9 bases not matched to a gene; V was cut back by 2 bases and J by 2 bases.

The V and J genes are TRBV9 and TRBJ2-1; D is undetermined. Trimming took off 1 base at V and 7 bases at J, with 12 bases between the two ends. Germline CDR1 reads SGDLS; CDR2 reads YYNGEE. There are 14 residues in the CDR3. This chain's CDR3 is CASSVRMASNEQFF. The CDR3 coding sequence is TGTGCCAGCAGCGTAAGGATGGCTAGTAATGAGCAGTTCTTC. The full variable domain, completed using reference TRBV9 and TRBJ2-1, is DSGVTQTPKHLITATGQRVTLRCSPRSGDLSVYWYQQSLDQGLQFLIQYYNGEERAKGNILERFSAQQFPDLHSELNLSSLELGDSALYFCASSVRMASNEQFFGPGTRLTVL.

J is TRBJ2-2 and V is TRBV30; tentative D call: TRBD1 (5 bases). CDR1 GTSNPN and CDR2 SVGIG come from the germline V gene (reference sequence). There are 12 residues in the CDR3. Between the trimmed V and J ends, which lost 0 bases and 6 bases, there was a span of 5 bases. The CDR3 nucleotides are TGTGCCTGGAGTGTAGGGGCCGGGGAGCTGTTTTTT. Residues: CAWSVGAGELFF.

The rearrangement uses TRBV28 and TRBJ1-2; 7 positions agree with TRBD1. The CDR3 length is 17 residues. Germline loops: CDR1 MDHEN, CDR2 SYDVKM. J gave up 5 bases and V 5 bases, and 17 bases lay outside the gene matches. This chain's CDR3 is CASSLRGTGVLPYGYTF. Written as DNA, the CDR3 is TGTGCCAGCAGTCTAAGGGGCACAGGGGTCCTCCCTTATGGCTACACCTTC.

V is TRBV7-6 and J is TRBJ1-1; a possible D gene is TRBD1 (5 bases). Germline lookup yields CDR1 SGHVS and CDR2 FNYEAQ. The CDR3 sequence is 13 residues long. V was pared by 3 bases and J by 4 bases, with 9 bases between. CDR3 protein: CASSFGGVTEAFF. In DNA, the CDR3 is TGTGCCAGCAGCTTCGGAGGGGTCACTGAAGCTTTCTTT.

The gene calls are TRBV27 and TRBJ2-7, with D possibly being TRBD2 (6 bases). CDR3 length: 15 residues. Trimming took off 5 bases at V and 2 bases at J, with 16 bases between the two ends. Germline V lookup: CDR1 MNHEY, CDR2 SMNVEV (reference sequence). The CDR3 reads CASSEAGVLTYEQYF. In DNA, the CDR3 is TGTGCCAGCAGTGAAGCGGGCGTACTTACCTACGAGCAGTACTTC.

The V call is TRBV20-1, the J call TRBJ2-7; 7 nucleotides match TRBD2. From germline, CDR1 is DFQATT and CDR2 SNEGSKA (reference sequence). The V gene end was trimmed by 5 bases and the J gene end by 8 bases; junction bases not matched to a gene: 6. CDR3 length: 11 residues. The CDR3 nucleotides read TGCAGTGCTCATATCGGGAGGCAGCAGTACTTC. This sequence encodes CSAHIGRQQYF.

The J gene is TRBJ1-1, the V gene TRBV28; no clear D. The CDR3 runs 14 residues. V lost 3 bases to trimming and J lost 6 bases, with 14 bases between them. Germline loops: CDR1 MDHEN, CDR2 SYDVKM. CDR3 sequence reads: CASSFGSGVAEAFF. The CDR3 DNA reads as TGTGCCAGCAGTTTCGGATCGGGTGTGGCTGAAGCTTTCTTT.

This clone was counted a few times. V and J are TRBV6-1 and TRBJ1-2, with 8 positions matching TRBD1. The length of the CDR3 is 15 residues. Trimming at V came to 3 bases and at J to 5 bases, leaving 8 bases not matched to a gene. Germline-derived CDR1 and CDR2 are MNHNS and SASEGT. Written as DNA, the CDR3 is TGTGCCAGCAGTGACACGGACAGGGTAAAGTATGGCTACACCTTC. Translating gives CASSDTDRVKYGYTF.

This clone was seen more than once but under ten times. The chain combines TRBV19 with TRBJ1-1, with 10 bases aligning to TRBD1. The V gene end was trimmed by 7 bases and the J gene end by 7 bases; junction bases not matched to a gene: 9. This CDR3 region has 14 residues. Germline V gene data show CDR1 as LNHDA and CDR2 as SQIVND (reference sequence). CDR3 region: CASTFGQGVDEAFF. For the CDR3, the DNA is TGTGCCAGTACATTCGGACAGGGGGTGGATGAAGCTTTCTTT. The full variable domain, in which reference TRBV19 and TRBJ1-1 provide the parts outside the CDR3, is DGGITQSPKYLFRKEGQNVTLSCEQNLNHDAMYWYRQDPGQGLRLIYYSQIVNDFQKGDIAEGYSVSREKKESFPLTVTSAQKNPTAFYLCASTFGQGVDEAFFGQGTRLTVV.

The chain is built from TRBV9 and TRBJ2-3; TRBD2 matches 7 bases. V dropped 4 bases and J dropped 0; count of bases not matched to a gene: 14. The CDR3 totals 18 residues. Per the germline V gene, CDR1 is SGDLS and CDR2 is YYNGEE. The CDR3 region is CASSPPPSSGSSTDTQYF. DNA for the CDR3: TGTGCCAGCAGCCCCCCCCCGTCTAGCGGCAGTAGCACAGATACGCAGTATTTT.

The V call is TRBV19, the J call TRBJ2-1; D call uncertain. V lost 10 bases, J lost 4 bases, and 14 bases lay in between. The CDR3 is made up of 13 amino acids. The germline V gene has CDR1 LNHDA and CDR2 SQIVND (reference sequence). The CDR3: CATVAGPYNEQFF. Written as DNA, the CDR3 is TGTGCCACCGTGGCTGGCCCATACAATGAGCAGTTCTTC.

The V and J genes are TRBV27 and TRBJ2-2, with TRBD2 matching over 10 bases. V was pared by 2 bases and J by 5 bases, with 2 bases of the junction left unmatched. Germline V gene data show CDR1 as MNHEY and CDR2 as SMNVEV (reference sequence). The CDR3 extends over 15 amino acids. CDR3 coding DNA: TGTGCCAGCAGTTTAATAGCGGGAGGTACCGGGGAGCTGTTTTTT. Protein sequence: CASSLIAGGTGELFF.

The CDR3 nucleotides are TGTGCCAGCAGCTCAGGACCGGGACAGATCTCCTACGAGCAGTACTTC. Protein sequence: CASSSGPGQISYEQYF. This chain links TRBV5-4 with TRBJ2-7, with 7 nucleotides matching TRBD1. CDR3 size: 16 residues. Losses at the gene ends were 3 bases for V and 0 bases for J; bases not matched to a gene: 9. Germline lookup yields CDR1 SGHNT and CDR2 YYREEE (reference sequence).

CDR3 sequence (DNA): TGTGCCAGCATTTGGGGGCCCCAATCCTACGAGCAGTACTTC. Encoded protein: CASIWGPQSYEQYF. J is TRBJ2-7 and V is TRBV6-1, with D possibly matching TRBD1 (6 bases). The germline V and J ends were trimmed by 7 bases and 1 base, with 14 bases remaining between them. Germline-derived CDR1 and CDR2 are MNHNS and SASEGT. The CDR3 runs 14 residues.